This T cell receptor beta chain derives from a study of cytomegalovirus exposure and HLA in healthy donors (dated by TCRdb to between 2016 and 2019). Study-level background: According to an earlier analysis of around 600 of the donors, about 170 million T cells yielded 117 million unique TCR beta sequences and about 300 Gb of sequence data. Because of strong linkage in the cohort, five DR-DQ haplotypes were treated as single units for association and clustering. Of the roughly 400 genotyped donors, 75% to 85% were placed in the genetic ancestry cluster associated with self-reported Caucasian donors. In addition to the first cohort of 666 subjects, a separate validation cohort of 100 to 150 different subjects was used. Alongside the repertoire data, information on donor age, sex, ethnicity and CMV serostatus was compiled. Rather than drawing on any new phenotypic data, the later analysis identified candidate immune exposures from TCR beta sequences and the way those sequences occurred across donors. In a later genetic analysis, genome-wide SNP genotypes for about 55% of the roughly 700 donors were used, and that subset was treated as a discovery cohort. Class I and class II HLA loci were covered by the typing at four-digit resolution. To study patterns of TCR occurrence, a later analysis re-analyzed previously published TCR beta repertoires from 700 or so donors and added high-resolution HLA genotyping. The number of donors typed differed by locus, with 629-630 for A, B, C, DRB1 and DQB1, around 500 for DQA1, under 610 for DPA1, and some 440 for DPB1. All discovery cohort repertoires had been generated using a single sequencing platform. The study aimed to test whether signatures of past pathogen exposure could be identified by cataloging public T cell receptors. To decide whether each TCR beta V gene segment behaved as functional or pseudogenic, an earlier analysis of some 600 of the donors relied on high-throughput TCR beta sequencing. An early release that covered about 600 HLA-typed donors contained about 300 gigabases of sequencing data and tens of millions of unique TCR sequences. The study used immunosequencing to profile the T cell repertoires of 600 to 850 subjects and linked those repertoires to cytomegalovirus serostatus. Among around 400 genotyped donors of the cohort, an average of 235,054 unique TCR beta nucleotide sequences were sequenced per donor, around 20% of them non-productive. The study combined high-throughput TCR immunosequencing, statistical association of individual TCRs with disease status, and machine learning to predict cytomegalovirus infection status. The study at large found these results: An association between a missense DCLRE1C variant and V-gene and J-gene trimming of TCR beta chains was found in a later genetic analysis and replicated in an independent cohort. According to a later analysis, TCR association rates differed among HLA loci, with DRB1 alleles showing the most associated TCRs and HLA-C alleles showing the fewest. An earlier analysis of approximately 600 of the donors showed that most TCR beta V segments appeared in productive rearrangements either about 90% or about 30% of the time, which broadly matched IMGT annotations. Correlated functional status among segregating V segments might reflect linkage disequilibrium, but an unknown experimental factor could not be ruled out. In a later analysis, HLA-associated TCR beta chains showed more clonal expansion and lower generation probabilities than non-associated chains that were equally common. The cohort was sequenced for TCR beta chains only, and without alpha or paired-chain data the features that could be detected were limited. In a later analysis, 15,000 to 20,000 TCR beta sequences were associated with specific HLA alleles at a false discovery rate of 0.05. According to the authors, the approach could potentially be generalized to other disease states and immunological phenotypes. A further reported finding was that TCR beta sequences accurately predicted the HLA-A and HLA-B alleles for most subjects in the first cohort. According to a later analysis, most CMV-associated TCR beta chains appeared to be HLA-restricted, and the HLA associations seemed to be driven largely by CMV exposure. Compared with the roughly 670-donor mean, donors in an Asian-associated ancestry cluster had fewer N-insertions in productive TCRs, according to a later genetic analysis. The presence/absence analyses assumed that sequencing depth was roughly uniform across donors, and that assumption may not be true. Immune exposure information for the cohort was limited to CMV serostatus. Because HLA typing was unavailable for some donors at each locus, only the typed subset was used in association tests. Because the 87-base-pair reads could not distinguish some IMGT-functional V segments, including TRBV6-2 and TRBV6-3, those segments were excluded. Strong co-occurrence of HLA alleles, especially DR and DQ, made assigning TCR associations to individual alleles difficult. A later analysis reported that several top co-occurrence clusters appeared linked to parvovirus B19, influenza, CMV and Epstein-Barr virus. Cytomegalovirus status was reported to be diagnosed by the classifier with high specificity and sensitivity in both the original and validation cohorts. Across donors, most TCR sequences were observed very rarely, whereas some public TCRs were present in many individuals. The earlier analysis of around 600 of the donors excluded roughly 17 rarely observed V segments, including chromosome 9 orphons, because counts were too low. A few of the identified cytomegalovirus-associated TCR beta chains were confirmed in vitro to be specific for cytomegalovirus antigens. A cluster of highly shared sequence variants was judged likely to represent a technical artifact of the sequencing pipeline. The study listed approximately 160 TCR beta chains as associated with cytomegalovirus.

The cohort consisted of fewer than 700 healthy bone marrow donors. At the time of sampling, every cohort member was nominally healthy, though immune exposures that went unrecorded were likely present. The donor tested CMV seronegative, placing the donor among the 350 to 400 seronegative members of the cohort. Each donor provided a peripheral blood sample, and peripheral blood mononuclear cells were used for TCR beta sequencing. The Qiagen DNeasy Blood Extraction Kit was used to extract genomic DNA from the blood cell samples. A word on this clone: Its antigen remains unidentified. Within one base of it there is no much larger clone, and no base qualities were kept.

Libraries were prepared through the immunoSEQ multiplex PCR assay. A mixture of 60 forward primers for TCR Vbeta segments and 13 reverse primers for TCR Jbeta segments was used in the multiplex PCR. The CDR3 region of rearranged TCR beta genes was amplified from genomic DNA with a multiplex PCR assay. The amplified TCR beta libraries were sequenced on the Illumina HiSeq System as 87-base-pair reads. The original methods were these. A later analysis tallied tens of millions of unique TCR beta chains across the 666 repertoires, and about 12 million of those chains were shared by two or more donors. To remove PCR and sequencing errors, raw reads were error-corrected and collapsed into unique sequences using a nearest-neighbor algorithm that merged closely related sequences. CDR3 sequences were aligned to IMGT reference sequences to assign V, D and J gene segments. Each retained sequence needed at least a six-nucleotide match to both a V gene segment and a J gene segment. A rearrangement counted as productive if the CDR3 had no stop codons and remained in frame with V and J, and every other rearrangement counted as non-productive. Following IMGT convention, CDR3 was defined as the stretch from the second conserved V-encoded cysteine to the conserved J-encoded phenylalanine. In an earlier analysis of more than 550 of the donors, sequences lacking an unambiguous match to a single V gene segment were excluded. An earlier analysis of several hundred of the donors called V segments functional above 56.7% productive rearrangements and segregating when the between-donor standard deviation exceeded 5%. A statistical classification framework was built for diagnosing cytomegalovirus status from the catalog of TCR beta chain sequences. A later analysis assigned V and J genes by comparing TCR nucleotide sequences with IMGT/GENE-DB human TR gene sequences. The TCRdist pipeline was used in a later analysis to assign CDR3 sequences and most-parsimonious VDJ recombination scenarios. In a later analysis, every TCR beta chain was defined by the combination of its CDR3 amino acid sequence and its V-gene family, and reads without a unique V-gene family were dropped. To address suspected cross-contamination and a sequencing artifact, a later analysis removed roughly 580 highly shared, low-generation-probability nucleotide sequences. A later analysis calculated a clonal expansion index for each public chain from normalized within-repertoire ranks of inferred template counts. Generation probabilities in a later analysis came from a VDJ recombination model fitted to out-of-frame rearrangements, and those results were checked against IGoR. In a later analysis, hypergeometric tests were used to score TCR-TCR, TCR-HLA and TCR-CMV co-occurrence, with a repertoire-size bias correction applied to TCR pairs. A later analysis estimated false discovery rates by permuting HLA or CMV assignments 20 times. A later analysis grouped co-occurring TCRs with DBSCAN, adding TCRdist sequence similarity when clustering within HLA-allele-positive subsets. Repertoires with fewer than 30,000 or more than 120,000 public chains were left out of co-occurrence clustering, as were about 5 repertoires with anomalous nucleotide sharing. TCRdb's version of the immuneACCESS table is confined to in-frame rearrangements and falls short of the full clone set. An unresolved V gene accounts for under half of the shortfall where checked; the remainder is of unknown origin. The D gene and trimming were derived from the DNA, and the V and J assignments and clone size from that table. The sample includes some 90,000 clones, with around 80% observed a single time. The top ten clonotypes cover approximately 0.6% of the sample.

From the cysteine up to the phenylalanine, the CDR3 has a length of 17 residues. Only the CDR3 region is kept as DNA, spanning 51 bases read in frame from base 1. The germline V end is reduced by 6 bases and the J end by 0 bases; junction bases left unmatched: 9. The germline V gene encodes CDR1 MNHEY and CDR2 SMNVEV (reference sequence). The material sequenced was PBMCs. This TCR derives from a man younger than 40 in good health and CMV-seronegative. The rearranged segments are TRBV27 and TRBJ2-1, and TRBD2 matches 9 of the central bases. The CDR3 protein is CASRSGGPMSSYNEQFF. The bases read TGTGCCAGCAGGAGCGGGGGGCCAATGAGCTCCTACAATGAGCAGTTCTTC.